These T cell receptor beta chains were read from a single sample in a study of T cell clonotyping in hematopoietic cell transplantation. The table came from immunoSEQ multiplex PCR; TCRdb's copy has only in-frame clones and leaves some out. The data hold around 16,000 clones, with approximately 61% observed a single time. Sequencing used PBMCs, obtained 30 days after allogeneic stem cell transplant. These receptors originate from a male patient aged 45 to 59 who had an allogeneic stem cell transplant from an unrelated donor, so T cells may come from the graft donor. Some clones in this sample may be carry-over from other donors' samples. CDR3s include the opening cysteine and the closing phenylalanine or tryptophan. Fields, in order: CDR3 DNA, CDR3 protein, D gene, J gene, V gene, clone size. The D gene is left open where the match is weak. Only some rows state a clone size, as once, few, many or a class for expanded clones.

CDR3 DNA: TGCAGCGTTTGCAAGGACAGGGACAATGAGCAGTTCTTC
CDR3 protein: CSVCKDRDNEQFF
D gene: TRBD1
J gene: TRBJ2-1
V gene: TRBV29-1
clone size: .

CDR3 DNA: TGTGCCAGCAGTGGGGGACAGGAACCTATAGAGACCCAGTACTTC
CDR3 protein: CASSGGQEPIETQYF
D gene: TRBD1
J gene: TRBJ2-5
V gene: TRBV28
clone size: .

CDR3 DNA: TGTGCCAGCAGTGTGGGACAGGGCTACGAGCAGTACTTC
CDR3 protein: CASSVGQGYEQYF
D gene: TRBD1
J gene: TRBJ2-7
V gene: TRBV28
clone size: medium-sized

CDR3 DNA: TGTGCCTGGAGTTGGGGGGGAAGGACTGGTAATCAGCCCCAGCATTTT
CDR3 protein: CAWSWGGRTGNQPQHF
D gene: .
J gene: TRBJ1-5
V gene: TRBV30
clone size: .

CDR3 DNA: TGTGCCAGCACGGCAGGGAACACTGAAGCTTTCTTT
CDR3 protein: CASTAGNTEAFF
D gene: .
J gene: TRBJ1-1
V gene: TRBV25-1
clone size: .

CDR3 DNA: TGTGCCTGGAACACGGAGCCGAGCTATAATTCACCCCTCCACTTT
CDR3 protein: CAWNTEPSYNSPLHF
D gene: .
J gene: TRBJ1-6
V gene: TRBV30
clone size: .

CDR3 DNA: TGTGCCAGCAGCCAAGAGGGCGGGATTAGCACAGATACGCAGTATTTT
CDR3 protein: CASSQEGGISTDTQYF
D gene: .
J gene: TRBJ2-3
V gene: TRBV4-2
clone size: .

CDR3 DNA: TGCGCCAGCAAGGGGGATAATGAAAAACTGTTTTTT
CDR3 protein: CASKGDNEKLFF
D gene: .
J gene: TRBJ1-4
V gene: TRBV5-1
clone size: few

CDR3 DNA: TGCGCCAGCAGCCAAGATAAGGGACCCTACGAGCAGTACTTC
CDR3 protein: CASSQDKGPYEQYF
D gene: .
J gene: TRBJ2-7
V gene: TRBV4-3
clone size: .

CDR3 DNA: TGTGCCAGCAAGAGTGCGGGGAACACTGAAGCTTTCTTT
CDR3 protein: CASKSAGNTEAFF
D gene: .
J gene: TRBJ1-1
V gene: TRBV2
clone size: few

CDR3 DNA: TGTGCCTGGAGAGGAGTGGACAGGGGGCCTGAAGCTTTCTTT
CDR3 protein: CAWRGVDRGPEAFF
D gene: TRBD1
J gene: TRBJ1-1
V gene: TRBV30
clone size: .

CDR3 DNA: TGTGCCATCAATGGGCAAGCGAACACCGGGGAGCTGTTTTTT
CDR3 protein: CAINGQANTGELFF
D gene: .
J gene: TRBJ2-2
V gene: TRBV10-3
clone size: .

CDR3 DNA: TGTGCCAGTAGTCCTCCGGGGTTGTATTCACCCCTCCACTTT
CDR3 protein: CASSPPGLYSPLHF
D gene: .
J gene: TRBJ1-6
V gene: TRBV19
clone size: few

CDR3 DNA: TGTGCCTGGAGGCCTGACAAAAACTATGGCTACACCTTC
CDR3 protein: CAWRPDKNYGYTF
D gene: .
J gene: TRBJ1-2
V gene: TRBV30
clone size: .

CDR3 DNA: TGTGCCATCAGTGAGGCCGGGACTAGCGAATACAATGAGCAGTTCTTC
CDR3 protein: CAISEAGTSEYNEQFF
D gene: TRBD2
J gene: TRBJ2-1
V gene: TRBV10-3
clone size: .

CDR3 DNA: TGTGCCTGGTACAGGGCTAGCGGCACAGATACGCAGTATTTT
CDR3 protein: CAWYRASGTDTQYF
D gene: .
J gene: TRBJ2-3
V gene: TRBV30
clone size: .

CDR3 DNA: TGTGCCAGCAGTTACTCGGCCAGCGGGGGACCCAATGAGCAGTTCTTC
CDR3 protein: CASSYSASGGPNEQFF
D gene: TRBD2
J gene: TRBJ2-1
V gene: TRBV6-5
clone size: .

CDR3 DNA: TGCGCCAGCAGCCCTCTACAACAACCTAATGAAAAACTGTTTTTT
CDR3 protein: CASSPLQQPNEKLFF
D gene: .
J gene: TRBJ1-4
V gene: TRBV4-1
clone size: .

CDR3 DNA: TGTGCCAGCAGCTTGGATTTAGGGGTGAGCACTGAAGCTTTCTTT
CDR3 protein: CASSLDLGVSTEAFF
D gene: .
J gene: TRBJ1-1
V gene: TRBV5-6
clone size: .

CDR3 DNA: TGTGCCAGCAGCCAAGTCGTGGGACAGGTCACCCCCTTTCCGCAGTATTTT
CDR3 protein: CASSQVVGQVTPFPQYF
D gene: TRBD1
J gene: TRBJ2-3
V gene: TRBV14
clone size: .

CDR3 DNA: TGTGCCTCCTCCTTTCTTCACGGCCGTTCGGGCGGGGAGCTGTTTTTT
CDR3 protein: CASSFLHGRSGGELFF
D gene: .
J gene: TRBJ2-2
V gene: TRBV2
clone size: .

CDR3 DNA: TGTGCCAGCAGGAAACTCAGGGACAGCTATGGCTACACCTTC
CDR3 protein: CASRKLRDSYGYTF
D gene: TRBD1
J gene: TRBJ1-2
V gene: TRBV6-5
clone size: once

CDR3 DNA: TGTGCCAGCAGCCCGACTCTGATATTGGGCTACACCTTC
CDR3 protein: CASSPTLILGYTF
D gene: .
J gene: TRBJ1-2
V gene: TRBV14
clone size: .